Reported below is one T cell receptor beta chain. This sample stems from a study of blood T cell repertoires in COVID-19. On the study more broadly: COVID-19 samples, acute and convalescent, were from the United States, Italy and Spain. PBMCs, B-cell-depleted T cells, or T cells were the source of the cDNA or gDNA that made up the material.

Germline V gene data show CDR1 as SGHAT and CDR2 as FQNNGV. This CDR3 comprises 12 residues. The V end was cut by 3 bases, the J end by 7 bases, with 6 bases between. Study processing details: From reference gene primer amplification, estimates of nucleated cell counts were derived. Profiled with immunoSEQ multiplex PCR; TCRdb holds only in-frame clones, not every one. V, J and clone size are those of that table, while D and trimming were read from the DNA. The repertoire has approximately 90,000 clones, around 85% of them found once; the top ten carry more than 30%. The V call is TRBV11-2, the J call TRBJ1-4, with unresolved D. This TCR was sampled from an elderly man with acute or convalescent COVID-19. The sample comprised peripheral blood. In DNA, the CDR3 is TGTGCCAGCAGCTTCCCCCGTGAAAAACTGTTTTTT. Amino acid sequence: CASSFPREKLFF.